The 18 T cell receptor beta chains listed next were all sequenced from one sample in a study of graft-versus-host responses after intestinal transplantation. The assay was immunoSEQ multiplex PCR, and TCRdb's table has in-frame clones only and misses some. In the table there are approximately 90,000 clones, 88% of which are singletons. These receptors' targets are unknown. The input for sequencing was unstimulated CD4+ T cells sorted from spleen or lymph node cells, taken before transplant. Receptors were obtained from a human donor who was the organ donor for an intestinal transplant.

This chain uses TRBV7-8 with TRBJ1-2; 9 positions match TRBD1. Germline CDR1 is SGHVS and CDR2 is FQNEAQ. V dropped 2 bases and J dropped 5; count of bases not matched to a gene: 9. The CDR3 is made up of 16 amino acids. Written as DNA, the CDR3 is TGTGCCAGCAGCTTAACCGAGGGACAGGGATTATATGGCTACACCTTC. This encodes CASSLTEGQGLYGYTF.

The CDR3 reads CASSGPPPGREVPYGYTF. The CDR3 coding sequence is TGTGCCAGCAGTGGCCCTCCCCCCGGCAGGGAGGTTCCCTATGGCTACACCTTC. V and J are TRBV25-1 and TRBJ1-2; tentative D call: TRBD1 (5 bases). Germline values: CDR1 MGHDK, CDR2 SYGVNS. The CDR3 runs 18 residues. V was trimmed by 4 bases and J by 4 bases, leaving 25 bases between them.

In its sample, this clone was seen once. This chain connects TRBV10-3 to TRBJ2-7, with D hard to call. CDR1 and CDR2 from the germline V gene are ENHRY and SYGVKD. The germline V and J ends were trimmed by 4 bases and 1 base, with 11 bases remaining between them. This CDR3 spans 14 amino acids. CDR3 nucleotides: TGTGCCATCAGTGGCCACTCCGGTTCCTACGAGCAGTACTTC. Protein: CAISGHSGSYEQYF.

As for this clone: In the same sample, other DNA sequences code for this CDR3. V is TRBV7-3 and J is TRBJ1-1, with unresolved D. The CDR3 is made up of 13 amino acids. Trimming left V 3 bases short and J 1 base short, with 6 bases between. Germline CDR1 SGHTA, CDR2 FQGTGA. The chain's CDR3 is CASSLGRNTEAFF. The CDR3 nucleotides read TGTGCCAGCAGCTTGGGGAGGAACACTGAAGCTTTCTTT.

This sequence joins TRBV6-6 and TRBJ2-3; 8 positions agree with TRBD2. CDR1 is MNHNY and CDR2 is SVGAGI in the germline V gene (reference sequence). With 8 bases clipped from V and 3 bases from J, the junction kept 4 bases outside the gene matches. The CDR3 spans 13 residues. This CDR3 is CASGAGGTDTQYF. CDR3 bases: TGTGCCAGCGGTGCGGGGGGTACAGATACGCAGTATTTT.

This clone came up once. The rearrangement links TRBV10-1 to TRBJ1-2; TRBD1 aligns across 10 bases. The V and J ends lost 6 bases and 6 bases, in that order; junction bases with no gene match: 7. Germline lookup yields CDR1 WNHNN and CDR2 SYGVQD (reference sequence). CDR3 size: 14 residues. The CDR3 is CASSADRGMDGYTF. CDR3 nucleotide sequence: TGCGCCAGCAGCGCGGACAGGGGGATGGATGGCTACACCTTC.

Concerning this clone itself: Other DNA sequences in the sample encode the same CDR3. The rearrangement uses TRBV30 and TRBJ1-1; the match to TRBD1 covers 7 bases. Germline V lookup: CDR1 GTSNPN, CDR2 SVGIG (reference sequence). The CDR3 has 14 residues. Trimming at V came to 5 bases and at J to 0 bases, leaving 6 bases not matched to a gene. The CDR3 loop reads CAWDRAGMNTEAFF. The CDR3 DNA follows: TGTGCCTGGGACAGGGCGGGGATGAACACTGAAGCTTTCTTT.

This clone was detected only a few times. CDR3 coding DNA: TGCGCCAGCAGCTTAGGGGCCACCGGGGAGCTGTTTTTT. It translates to CASSLGATGELFF. J is TRBJ2-2 and V is TRBV5-1, with D perhaps matching TRBD1 (5 bases). With 2 bases removed from V and 4 bases from J, the gap between germline ends came to 6 bases. CDR1 is SGHRS, CDR2 YFSETQ, per germline. The CDR3 runs to 13 residues. Full variable domain (rest looked up from reference TRBV5-1 and TRBJ2-2): KAGVTQTPRYLIKTRGQQVTLSCSPISGHRSVSWYQQTPGQGLQFLFEYFSETQRNKGNFPGRFSGRQFSNSRSEMNVSTLELGDSALYLCASSLGATGELFFGEGSRLTVL.

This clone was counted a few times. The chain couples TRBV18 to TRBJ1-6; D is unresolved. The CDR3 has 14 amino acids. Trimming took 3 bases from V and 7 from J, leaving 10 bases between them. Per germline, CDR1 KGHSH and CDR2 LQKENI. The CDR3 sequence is CASSPRTGNSPLHF. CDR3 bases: TGTGCCAGCTCACCGAGGACGGGAAATTCACCCCTCCACTTT.

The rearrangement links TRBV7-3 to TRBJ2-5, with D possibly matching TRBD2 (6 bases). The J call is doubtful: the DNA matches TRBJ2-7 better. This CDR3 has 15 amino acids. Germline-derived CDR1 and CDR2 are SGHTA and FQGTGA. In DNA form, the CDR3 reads TGTGCCAGCAGCTTAGGCGTGGGGGGACCCTACGAGCAGTACTTC. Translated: CASSLGVGGPYEQYF.

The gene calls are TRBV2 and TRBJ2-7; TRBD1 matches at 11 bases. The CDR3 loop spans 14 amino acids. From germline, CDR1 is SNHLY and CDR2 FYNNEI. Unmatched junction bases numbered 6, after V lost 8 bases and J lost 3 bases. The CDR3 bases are TGTGCCAGCCATTTGGGGACAGGGGGCTACGAGCAGTACTTC. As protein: CASHLGTGGYEQYF.

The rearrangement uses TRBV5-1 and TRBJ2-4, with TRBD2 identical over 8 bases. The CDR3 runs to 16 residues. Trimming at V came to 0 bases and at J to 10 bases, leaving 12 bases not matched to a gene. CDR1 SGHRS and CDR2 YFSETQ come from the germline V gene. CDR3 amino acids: CASSLAGLSGRGIQYF. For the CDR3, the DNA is TGCGCCAGCAGCTTGGCAGGCTTAAGCGGGAGAGGTATTCAGTACTTC.

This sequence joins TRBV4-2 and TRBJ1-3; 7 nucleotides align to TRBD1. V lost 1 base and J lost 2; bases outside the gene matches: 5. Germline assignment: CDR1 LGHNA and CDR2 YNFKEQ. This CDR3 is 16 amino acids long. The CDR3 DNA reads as TGTGCCAGCAGCCAAGTGGAGGGGGCGGCTGGAAACACCATATATTTT. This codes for CASSQVEGAAGNTIYF.

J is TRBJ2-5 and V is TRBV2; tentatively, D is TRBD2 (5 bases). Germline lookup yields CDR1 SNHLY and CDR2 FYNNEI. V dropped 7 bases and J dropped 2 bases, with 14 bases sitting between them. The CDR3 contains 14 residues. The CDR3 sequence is CASTKEEVQETQYF. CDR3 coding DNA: TGTGCCAGCACCAAAGAGGAGGTTCAAGAGACCCAGTACTTC.

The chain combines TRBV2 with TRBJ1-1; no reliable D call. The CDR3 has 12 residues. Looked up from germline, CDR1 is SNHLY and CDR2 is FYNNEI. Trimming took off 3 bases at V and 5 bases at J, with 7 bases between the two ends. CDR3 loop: CASSDSGTEAFF. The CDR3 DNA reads TGTGCCAGCAGTGATTCCGGTACTGAAGCTTTCTTT.

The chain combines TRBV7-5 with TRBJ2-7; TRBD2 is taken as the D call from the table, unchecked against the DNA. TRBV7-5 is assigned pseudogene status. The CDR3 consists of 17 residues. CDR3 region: CARRPSGKPARPYEQYF. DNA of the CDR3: TGTGCCAGACGCCCTAGCGGGAAGCCCGCTCGTCCTTACGAGCAGTACTTC.

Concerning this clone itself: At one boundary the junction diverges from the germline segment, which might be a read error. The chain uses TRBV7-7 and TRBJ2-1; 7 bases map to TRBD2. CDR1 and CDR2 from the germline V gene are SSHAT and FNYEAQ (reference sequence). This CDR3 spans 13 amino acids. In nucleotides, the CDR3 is TGTGCTAGCAGCTCCGGACTAGTCCGTGAGCAGTTCTTC. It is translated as CASSSGLVREQFF.

The CDR3 region has the DNA TGCGCCAGTTCCCAGCCGGGGGGGGCCATTTATACGCAGTATTTT. Translation: CASSQPGGAIYTQYF. The rearrangement uses TRBV5-1 and TRBJ2-3, with 8 positions matching TRBD2. CDR3 length: 15 amino acids. Germline assignment: CDR1 SGHRS and CDR2 YFSETQ. The V and J ends lost 8 bases and 7 bases, in that order; junction bases with no gene match: 15.